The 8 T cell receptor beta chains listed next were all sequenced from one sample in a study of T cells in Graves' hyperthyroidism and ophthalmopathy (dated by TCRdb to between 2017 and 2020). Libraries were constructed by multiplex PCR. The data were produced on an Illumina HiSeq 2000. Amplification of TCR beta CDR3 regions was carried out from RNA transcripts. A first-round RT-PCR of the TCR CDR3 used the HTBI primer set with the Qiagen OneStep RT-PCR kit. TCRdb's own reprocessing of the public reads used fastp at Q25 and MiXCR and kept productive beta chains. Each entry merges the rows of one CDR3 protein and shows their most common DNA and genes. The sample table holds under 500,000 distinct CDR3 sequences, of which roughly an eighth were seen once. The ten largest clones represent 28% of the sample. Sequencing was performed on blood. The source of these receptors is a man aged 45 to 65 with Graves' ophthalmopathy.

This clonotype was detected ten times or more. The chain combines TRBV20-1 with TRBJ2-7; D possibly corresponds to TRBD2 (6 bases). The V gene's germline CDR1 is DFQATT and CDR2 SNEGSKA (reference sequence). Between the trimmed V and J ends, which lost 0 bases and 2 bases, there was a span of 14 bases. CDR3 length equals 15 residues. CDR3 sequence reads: CSARDSGLYAYEQYF. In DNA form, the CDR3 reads TGCAGTGCTAGAGACAGCGGGCTCTATGCCTACGAGCAGTACTTC.

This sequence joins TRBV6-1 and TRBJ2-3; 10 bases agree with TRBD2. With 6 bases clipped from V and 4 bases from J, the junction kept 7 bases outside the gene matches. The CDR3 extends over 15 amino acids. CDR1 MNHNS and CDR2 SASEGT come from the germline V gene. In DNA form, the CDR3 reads TGTGCCAGCAGAGCTAGCGGGAGTGGATCAGATACGCAGTATTTT. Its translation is CASRASGSGSDTQYF.

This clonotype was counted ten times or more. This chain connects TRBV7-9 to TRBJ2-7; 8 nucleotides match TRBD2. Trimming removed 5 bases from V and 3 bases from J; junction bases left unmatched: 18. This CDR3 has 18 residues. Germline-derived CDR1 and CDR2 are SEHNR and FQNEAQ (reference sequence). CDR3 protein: CASSPGGGTLTVLYEQYF. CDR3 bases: TGTGCCAGCAGCCCCGGGGGGGGCACCCTTACCGTCCTCTACGAGCAGTACTTC. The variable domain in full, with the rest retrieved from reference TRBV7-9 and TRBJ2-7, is DTGVSQNPRHKITKRGQNVTFRCDPISEHNRLYWYRQTLGQGPEFLTYFQNEAQLEKSRLLSDRFSAERPKGSFSTLEIQRTEQGDSAMYLCASSPGGGTLTVLYEQYFGPGTRLTVT.

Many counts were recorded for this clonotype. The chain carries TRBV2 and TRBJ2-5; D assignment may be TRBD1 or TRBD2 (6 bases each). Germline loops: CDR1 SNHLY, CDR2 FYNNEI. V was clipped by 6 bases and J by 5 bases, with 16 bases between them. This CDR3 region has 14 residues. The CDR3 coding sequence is TGTGCCAGCAGCAGGGGACGCAGCGGGGAGACCCAGTACTTC. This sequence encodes CASSRGRSGETQYF.

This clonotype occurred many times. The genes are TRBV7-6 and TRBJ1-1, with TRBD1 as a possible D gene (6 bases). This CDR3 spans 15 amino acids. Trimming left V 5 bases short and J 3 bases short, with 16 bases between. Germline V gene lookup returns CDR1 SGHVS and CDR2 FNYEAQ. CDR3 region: CASSELRDMDTEAFF. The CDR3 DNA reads TGTGCCAGCAGCGAGCTACGGGACATGGACACTGAAGCTTTCTTT.

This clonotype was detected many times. The CDR3 DNA sequence: TGCAGTGCTTCTAGCGGGAGGGCCATGAATGAGCAGTTCTTC. Protein sequence: CSASSGRAMNEQFF. This sequence joins TRBV20-1 and TRBJ2-1, with TRBD2 matching 12 bases. The V gene end was trimmed by 5 bases and the J gene end by 7 bases; junction bases not matched to a gene: 6. In germline, CDR1 is DFQATT, CDR2 SNEGSKA (reference sequence). The CDR3 extends over 14 amino acids.

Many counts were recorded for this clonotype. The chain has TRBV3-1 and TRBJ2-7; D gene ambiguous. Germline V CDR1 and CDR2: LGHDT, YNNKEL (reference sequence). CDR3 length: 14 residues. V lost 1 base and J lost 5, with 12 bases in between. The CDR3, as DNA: TGTGCCAGCAGCCAAGGTGGCAGGTTTCACGAGCAGTACTTC. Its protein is CASSQGGRFHEQYF.

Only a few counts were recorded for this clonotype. CDR3 sequence reads: CASSGGSSGLSTYNEQFF. The CDR3 DNA reads TGTGCCAGCAGCGGAGGCTCTAGCGGGTTATCTACCTACAATGAGCAGTTCTTC. The V call is TRBV9, the J call TRBJ2-1; 8 bases are a match to TRBD2. Trimming at V came to 3 bases and at J to 2 bases, leaving 13 bases not matched to a gene. This CDR3 is 18 amino acids long. The germline V gene encodes CDR1 SGDLS and CDR2 YYNGEE.